These T cell receptor beta chains were read from a single sample in a study of high-grade serous ovarian cancer treatment subgroups. TCRdb's table, derived via immunoSEQ multiplex PCR, lists solely in-frame clones and lacks some. The data contain roughly 10,000 clones, 80% to 85% of them singletons. Input material: tumor tissue. The receptors stem from a human donor with high-grade serous ovarian cancer. Both conserved end residues are part of each CDR3. The D gene is left open where the match is weak. Expanded clones are given a class, and other clones once, few, many or no size at all.

j_call | d_call | clone_size | v_call | cdr3_aa | cdr3_nt
TRBJ2-5 | . | . | TRBV7-2 | CASSLTVRTQETQYF | TGTGCCAGCAGCTTAACAGTACGGACTCAAGAGACCCAGTACTTC
TRBJ2-7 | TRBD1 | . | TRBV28 | CASSSPGDSRYEQYF | TGTGCCAGCTCGTCTCCCGGGGACAGCCGCTACGAGCAGTACTTC
TRBJ1-1 | . | few | TRBV5-1 | CASSLDLRIEAFF | TGCGCCAGCAGCTTGGATCTAAGGATTGAAGCTTTCTTT
TRBJ1-4 | . | medium-sized | TRBV30 | CAWTESGREKLFF | TGTGCCTGGACTGAGAGCGGTCGGGAAAAACTGTTTTTT
TRBJ2-1 | . | once | TRBV9 | CASSVDGANEQFF | TGTGCCAGCAGCGTGGACGGGGCCAATGAGCAGTTCTTC
TRBJ2-3 | . | . | TRBV13 | CASSLGEKGGADTQYF | TGTGCCAGCAGCTTAGGCGAGAAGGGGGGGGCAGATACGCAGTATTTT
TRBJ2-5 | . | . | TRBV5-1 | CASSLQRIETQYF | TGCGCCAGCAGCTTACAGAGGATTGAGACCCAGTACTTC
TRBJ1-1 | . | . | TRBV14 | CASSQDLGATEAFF | TGTGCCAGCAGCCAAGATCTTGGGGCTACTGAAGCTTTCTTT
TRBJ2-7 | . | . | TRBV28 | CASSLMGGPEQYF | TGTGCCAGCAGTTTAATGGGCGGTCCCGAGCAGTACTTC
TRBJ1-5 | TRBD1 | . | TRBV2 | CASRDRLSNQPQHF | TGTGCCAGCAGGGACAGGTTGAGCAATCAGCCCCAGCATTTT
TRBJ2-7 | TRBD1 | . | TRBV30 | CAWALGTGPYEQYF | TGTGCCTGGGCCCTCGGGACAGGGCCATACGAGCAGTACTTC
TRBJ2-7 | TRBD1 | . | TRBV2 | CASRMGQAAYEQYF | TGTGCCAGCAGGATGGGACAGGCAGCCTACGAGCAGTACTTC
TRBJ2-3 | . | once | TRBV6-1 | CASTETLSTDTQYF | TGTGCCAGCACCGAGACCTTGAGCACAGATACGCAGTATTTT
TRBJ1-2 | . | . | TRBV7-2 | CASSTRGGNYGYTF | TGTGCCAGCAGCACCCGAGGGGGGAACTATGGCTACACCTTC
TRBJ2-2 | . | once | TRBV27 | CASSLDPPRHTGELFF | TGTGCCAGCAGCTTAGATCCCCCGAGGCACACCGGGGAGCTGTTTTTT
TRBJ1-3 | . | . | TRBV5-6 | CASSPRLGPGENTIYF | TGTGCCAGCAGCCCCCGGCTGGGTCCGGGGGAAAACACCATATATTTT
TRBJ1-2 | . | . | TRBV7-9 | CASSFGRSSNYGYTF | TGTGCCAGCAGCTTTGGTAGGAGTTCTAACTATGGCTACACCTTC
TRBJ2-7 | . | . | TRBV10-2 | CASSESGGGDSEQYF | TGCGCCAGCAGTGAGTCCGGCGGGGGCGACTCCGAGCAGTACTTC
TRBJ2-7 | . | . | TRBV19 | CASGRPPGQGVDEQYF | TGTGCCAGTGGACGTCCGCCGGGGCAGGGAGTCGACGAGCAGTACTTC